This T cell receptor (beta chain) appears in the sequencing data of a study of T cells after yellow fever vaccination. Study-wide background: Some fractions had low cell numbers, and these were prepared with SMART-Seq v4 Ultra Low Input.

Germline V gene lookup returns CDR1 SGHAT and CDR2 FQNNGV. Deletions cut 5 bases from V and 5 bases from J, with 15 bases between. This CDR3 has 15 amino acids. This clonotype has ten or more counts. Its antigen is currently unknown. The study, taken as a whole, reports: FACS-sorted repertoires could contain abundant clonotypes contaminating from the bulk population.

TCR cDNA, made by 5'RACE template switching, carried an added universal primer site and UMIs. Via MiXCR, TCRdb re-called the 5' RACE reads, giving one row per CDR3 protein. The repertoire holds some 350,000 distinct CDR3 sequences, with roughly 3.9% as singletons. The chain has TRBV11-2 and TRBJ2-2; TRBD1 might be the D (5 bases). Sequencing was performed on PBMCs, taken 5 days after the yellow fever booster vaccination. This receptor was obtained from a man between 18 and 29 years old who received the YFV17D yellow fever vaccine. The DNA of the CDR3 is TGTGCCAGCAGCACGACAGCGACTCGGACCGGGGAGCTGTTTTTT. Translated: CASSTTATRTGELFF. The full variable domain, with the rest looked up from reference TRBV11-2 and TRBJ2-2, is EAGVAQSPRYKIIEKRQSVAFWCNPISGHATLYWYQQILGQGPKLLIQFQNNGVVDDSQLPKDRFSAERLKGVDSTLKIQPAKLEDSAVYLCASSTTATRTGELFFGEGSRLTVL.